This TCR beta chain was found in a study of blood T cells in healthy people across ages. A second PCR, run for about 6 to 12 cycles, used a sample-barcoded 5' primer plus a J-beta primer mix. A template-switch adaptor with 12 random nucleotides tagged each cDNA molecule. TCRdb re-called the 5' RACE reads with MiXCR, one entry per CDR3 protein. The table includes just over 1 million distinct CDR3 sequences, more than 40% detected once. The germline V gene has CDR1 SGHNT and CDR2 YENEEA. This CDR3 region has 13 residues. The germline V and J ends were trimmed by 4 bases and 1 base, with 7 bases remaining between them.

The sample was blood. The chain links TRBV11-3 to TRBJ2-5, with D hard to call. This TCR was recovered from a woman in her fifties or sixties in good health. Written as DNA, the CDR3 is TGTGCCAGCAGCTCCGGGTCCCAAGAGACCCAGTACTTC. This codes for CASSSGSQETQYF.